The 28 T cell receptor beta chains in this list originate from one sample, sequenced in a study of patients and donors after allogeneic stem cell transplantation. In TCRdb, the RT-PCR reads were re-called with MiXCR into one record per CDR3 protein. The sample consists of 70,000 to 95,000 distinct CDR3 sequences, approximately 5.2% of them appearing once. Sequences were obtained from blood, either unsorted or a sorted T cell fraction (not recorded which). Receptors originate from a human donor who was either an allogeneic HSCT recipient or a stem cell or donor lymphocyte infusion donor (not recorded which). It is not recorded whose cells these are; they may come from a transplant donor.

Ten or more counts support this clonotype. The V gene is TRBV20-1, the J gene TRBJ1-3; D perhaps matches TRBD1 (6 bases). Germline CDR1 is DFQATT and CDR2 is SNEGSKA (reference sequence). The CDR3 is 16 amino acids. The V end was cut by 0 bases, the J end by 11 bases, with 23 bases between. The CDR3, as DNA: TGCAGTGCTAGAGATGCCCCCGAGGGGGGGGAGGGAGCCATATATTTT. Protein product: CSARDAPEGGEGAIYF.

This clonotype was detected ten times or more. The V call is TRBV18, the J call TRBJ2-3; 7 bases are shared with TRBD2. Germline CDR1 reads KGHSH; CDR2 reads LQKENI. J gave up 5 bases and V 10 bases, and 6 bases lay outside the gene matches. The CDR3 is 12 residues long. The CDR3 nucleotides are TGTGCCACCCGTTCGGGAGGAGATACGCAGTATTTT. Its translation is CATRSGGDTQYF.

Ten or more counts support this clonotype. This rearrangement joins TRBV20-1 to TRBJ2-7, with 7 nucleotides matching TRBD2. The V and J ends lost 3 bases and 6 bases, in that order; junction bases with no gene match: 8. The germline gives CDR1 DFQATT, CDR2 SNEGSKA (reference sequence). CDR3 length: 13 residues. In DNA, the CDR3 is TGCAGTGCTAGTGGGACTACGCTCGGCGAGCAGTACTTC. Translated, it gives CSASGTTLGEQYF.

At least ten counts were recorded for this clonotype. The J gene is TRBJ2-7, the V gene TRBV12-5; D might be TRBD1 (6 bases). This CDR3 has 14 residues. V lost 6 bases and J lost 4, with 16 bases in between. Germline V gene lookup returns CDR1 LGHNT and CDR2 FRNRAP. The DNA of the CDR3 is TGTGCTAGTGGGCCGCTGGACAGACCTTACGAGCAGTACTTC. Amino acids: CASGPLDRPYEQYF. Based on the CDR3 plus reference TRBV12-5 and TRBJ2-7, the full variable domain is DARVTQTPRHKVTEMGQEVTMRCQPILGHNTVFWYRQTMMQGLELLAYFRNRAPLDDSGMPKDRFSAEMPDATLATLKIQPSEPRDSAVYFCASGPLDRPYEQYFGPGTRLTVT.

Many counts were recorded for this clonotype. The CDR3 here is CSVRTAHNYGYTF. The CDR3 DNA follows: TGCAGCGTGCGGACAGCACATAACTATGGCTACACCTTC. This chain joins TRBV29-1 and TRBJ1-2; a weak D match, TRBD1 (6 bases). Trimming shortened V by 6 bases and J by 1 base, and 12 bases separated the two germline ends. CDR1 and CDR2 from the germline V gene are SQVTM and ANQGSEA. There are 13 residues in the CDR3.

J is TRBJ1-2 and V is TRBV7-9; TRBD1 is a possible D gene (5 bases). CDR3 length equals 15 residues. The V end lost 5 bases, the J end lost 8 bases, and 21 bases lay between the germline ends. Per the germline V gene, CDR1 is SEHNR and CDR2 is FQNEAQ (reference sequence). The CDR3 reads CASSRIRGPREGYTF. Written as DNA, the CDR3 is TGTGCCAGCAGCCGCATTAGGGGACCAAGGGAAGGCTACACCTTC.

The sample holds many counts of this clonotype. This chain uses TRBV4-1 with TRBJ1-2; TRBD1 aligns across 8 bases. The CDR3 is made up of 16 amino acids. Germline V gives CDR1 MGHRA, CDR2 YSYEKL. V lost 3 bases to trimming and J lost 4 bases; unmatched junction nucleotides: 10. The CDR3 sequence is CASSHVTRGPVYGYTF. The DNA for the CDR3 is TGCGCCAGCAGCCATGTGACCAGGGGGCCTGTCTATGGCTACACCTTC.

The chain uses TRBV4-1 and TRBJ1-2, with 8 bases aligning to TRBD1. The CDR3 is 14 amino acids. Germline CDR1 and CDR2: MGHRA and YSYEKL. The ends lost 4 bases at V and 4 bases at J; junction bases unmatched: 5. The chain's CDR3 is CASSRSGQGYGYTF. CDR3 in DNA: TGCGCCAGCAGCCGGTCCGGACAGGGCTATGGCTACACCTTC.

This clonotype was counted at least ten times. V usage is TRBV10-3 and J usage is TRBJ2-7, with unresolved D. Deletions cut 9 bases from V and 6 bases from J, with 18 bases between. CDR1 is ENHRY and CDR2 is SYGVKD in the germline V gene. The CDR3 length is 13 residues. The CDR3 here is CAMAESVPGEQYF. CDR3 DNA: TGTGCCATGGCCGAAAGCGTGCCGGGCGAGCAGTACTTC.

This clonotype was picked up many times. The rearrangement links TRBV28 to TRBJ2-7; 10 bases map to TRBD1. The CDR3 is made up of 19 amino acids. CDR1 MDHEN and CDR2 SYDVKM come from the germline V gene. J lost 0 bases, V lost 5 bases, and 16 bases had no gene match. The CDR3 DNA reads TGTGCCAGCAGTCCCCTAGGACGTCCGGGACAGGGGACCTCCTACGAGCAGTACTTC. This sequence encodes CASSPLGRPGQGTSYEQYF.

This clonotype was recorded at least ten times. This rearrangement joins TRBV6-1 to TRBJ2-5, with D hard to call. The CDR3 sequence is 13 residues long. V lost 6 bases and J lost 2, with 10 bases in between. Germline values: CDR1 MNHNS, CDR2 SASEGT. CDR3 loop: CASSLQKQETQYF. As DNA, the CDR3 is TGTGCCAGCAGCTTACAGAAACAAGAGACCCAGTACTTC.

This clonotype was detected ten times or more. This chain connects TRBV29-1 to TRBJ2-3, with 11 bases that match TRBD2. The V segment lost 6 bases and the J segment 4 bases; nucleotides outside the gene matches: 6. Germline V lookup: CDR1 SQVTM, CDR2 ANQGSEA. This CDR3 is built from 14 residues. The CDR3 is CSVEGLAESDTQYF. Here the CDR3 DNA reads TGCAGCGTCGAGGGACTAGCGGAATCAGATACGCAGTATTTT.

This clonotype was observed at least ten times. The genes are TRBV28 and TRBJ2-3; TRBD1 matches at 9 bases. The germline V gene encodes CDR1 MDHEN and CDR2 SYDVKM. The CDR3 consists of 15 residues. The V segment lost 8 bases and the J segment 1 base; nucleotides outside the gene matches: 7. The CDR3 spells CASGARDRGTDTQYF. CDR3 nucleotides: TGTGCCAGCGGCGCCCGGGACAGGGGCACAGATACGCAGTATTTT.

This clonotype has ten or more counts. The V call is TRBV5-5, the J call TRBJ2-2; 9 bases match TRBD2. The CDR3 consists of 16 residues. V shed 4 bases and J 3 bases; nucleotides not matched to a gene: 7. Germline CDR1 and CDR2: SGHKS and YYEKEE (reference sequence). CDR3 protein: CASSLRGGDYTGELFF. CDR3 DNA sequence: TGTGCCAGCAGCCTTCGCGGGGGGGATTACACCGGGGAGCTGTTTTTT.

This clonotype was seen repeatedly, ten times or more. V usage is TRBV5-1 and J usage is TRBJ1-2; TRBD1 might be the D (6 bases). Trimming took off 4 bases at V and 2 bases at J, with 9 bases between the two ends. Germline V gene data show CDR1 as SGHRS and CDR2 as YFSETQ. The CDR3 totals 13 residues. CDR3 region: CASSLRGNYGYTF. The CDR3 coding sequence is TGCGCCAGCAGCCTGAGGGGGAACTATGGCTACACCTTC.

Many counts were recorded for this clonotype. The J gene is TRBJ2-2, the V gene TRBV19; D perhaps matches TRBD2 (6 bases). Per germline, CDR1 LNHDA and CDR2 SQIVND (reference sequence). The CDR3 runs to 17 residues. The V and J ends lost 4 bases and 0 bases respectively, with 15 bases between them. In DNA, the CDR3 is TGTGCCAGTAGTAAGGGGACTCCGAAGACGAACACCGGGGAGCTGTTTTTT. Translated, it gives CASSKGTPKTNTGELFF. The variable domain in full, completed from reference TRBV19 and TRBJ2-2, reads DGGITQSPKYLFRKEGQNVTLSCEQNLNHDAMYWYRQDPGQGLRLIYYSQIVNDFQKGDIAEGYSVSREKKESFPLTVTSAQKNPTAFYLCASSKGTPKTNTGELFFGEGSRLTVL.

In its sample, this clonotype was seen many times. This chain connects TRBV10-3 to TRBJ1-2; D is possibly TRBD1 (6 bases). The V and J ends lost 3 bases and 3 bases respectively, with 14 bases between them. Germline values: CDR1 ENHRY, CDR2 SYGVKD. The CDR3 has 15 residues. DNA of the CDR3: TGTGCCATCAGTGAAGGACAGCCCTTCGACTATGGCTACACCTTC. Translated: CAISEGQPFDYGYTF.

This clonotype occurred many times. The CDR3 loop reads CSAPPLSDTQYF. The CDR3 nucleotides read TGCAGTGCTCCCCCTCTCTCGGATACGCAGTATTTT. V usage is TRBV20-1 and J usage is TRBJ2-3; D call uncertain. The CDR3 is 12 amino acids. V lost 5 bases and J 6 bases, leaving 12 bases between the germline ends. Per germline, CDR1 DFQATT and CDR2 SNEGSKA (reference sequence).

This clonotype was detected ten times or more. V is TRBV12-3 or TRBV12-4 and J is TRBJ2-1; a possible D gene is TRBD1 (5 bases). The V and J ends lost 0 bases and 4 bases respectively, with 10 bases between them. CDR3 length: 15 residues. CDR3 amino acids: CASSLASDRYNEQFF. The CDR3 DNA sequence: TGTGCCAGCAGTTTAGCGTCCGACAGATACAATGAGCAGTTCTTC.

This clonotype was observed at least ten times. CDR3 loop: CASSYVGRREKSYEQYF. In DNA form, the CDR3 reads TGTGCCAGCAGTTACGTGGGTCGGCGGGAGAAATCATACGAGCAGTACTTC. V gene TRBV6-5 combines with J gene TRBJ2-7, with TRBD2 matching over 7 bases. Germline values: CDR1 MNHEY, CDR2 SVGAGI. This CDR3 has 17 amino acids. The ends lost 2 bases at V and 4 bases at J; junction bases unmatched: 14.

The genes are TRBV29-1 and TRBJ2-2; a possible D gene is TRBD1 (6 bases). This CDR3 has 14 amino acids. V dropped 6 bases and J dropped 4 bases, with 15 bases sitting between them. Germline-derived CDR1 and CDR2 are SQVTM and ANQGSEA. The CDR3 nucleotides are TGCAGCGTCCTCCTACAGGGTTTCACCGGGGAGCTGTTTTTT. Amino acid sequence: CSVLLQGFTGELFF.

The chain couples TRBV19 to TRBJ2-7, with D possibly being TRBD1 (5 bases). Trimming took off 8 bases at V and 7 bases at J, with 15 bases between the two ends. This CDR3 spans 12 amino acids. Germline values: CDR1 LNHDA, CDR2 SQIVND (reference sequence). CDR3 bases: TGTGCCAGTCGCCCCGACCAGGGAGAGCAGTACTTC. It is translated as CASRPDQGEQYF.

J is TRBJ2-6 and V is TRBV3-1; D gene uncertain. CDR1 and CDR2 from the germline V gene are LGHDT and YNNKEL (reference sequence). This CDR3 spans 14 amino acids. Trimming removed 7 bases at V and 4 bases at J, with 11 bases between. CDR3 DNA sequence: TGTGCCAGCACAGGTAGAGCCGGGGCCAACGTCCTGACTTTC. It translates to CASTGRAGANVLTF.

There are a few counts of this clonotype. V is TRBV19 and J is TRBJ1-1; D call uncertain. This CDR3 has 13 residues. V shed 7 bases and J shed 1 base, with 10 bases lying between them. CDR1 LNHDA and CDR2 SQIVND come from the germline V gene (reference sequence). CDR3 region: CASTQQKNTEAFF. DNA of the CDR3: TGTGCCAGTACTCAACAGAAGAACACTGAAGCTTTCTTT.

The rearrangement links TRBV19 to TRBJ1-1, with 12 positions matching TRBD1. The CDR3 covers 17 residues. V dropped 5 bases and J dropped 5; count of bases not matched to a gene: 12. CDR1 is LNHDA, CDR2 SQIVND, per germline (reference sequence). CDR3 in amino acids: CASSPSVRDRGLTEAFF. CDR3 sequence (DNA): TGTGCCAGTAGTCCAAGCGTTCGGGACAGGGGGCTTACTGAAGCTTTCTTT.

The sample holds many counts of this clonotype. V is TRBV12-3 or TRBV12-4 and J is TRBJ1-2, with 10 bases aligning to TRBD1. The CDR3 sequence is 14 residues long. With 3 bases clipped from V and 3 bases from J, the junction kept 1 base outside the gene matches. Written as DNA, the CDR3 is TGTGCCAGCAGTTTCGGACAGGGGGACTATGGCTACACCTTC. Its protein is CASSFGQGDYGYTF.

The table lists this clonotype with many counts. The chain joins TRBV29-1 to TRBJ1-1; D gene unclear. V lost 7 bases and J lost 0, with 12 bases in between. The CDR3 has 13 amino acids. Looked up from germline, CDR1 is SQVTM and CDR2 is ANQGSEA. The CDR3, as DNA: TGCAGCGCCCAAGGACGGATGAACACTGAAGCTTTCTTT. It specifies CSAQGRMNTEAFF.

This clonotype appeared a few times. The chain links TRBV9 to TRBJ1-3; D unresolved. V was shortened by 0 bases and J by 0 bases, with 7 bases between the two germline ends. Germline CDR1 SGDLS, CDR2 YYNGEE. The CDR3 totals 15 residues. The CDR3 DNA is TGTGCCAGCAGCGTAGAGCCAAGCTCTGGAAACACCATATATTTT. Translation: CASSVEPSSGNTIYF. The whole variable domain, filled in from reference TRBV9 and TRBJ1-3, reads DSGVTQTPKHLITATGQRVTLRCSPRSGDLSVYWYQQSLDQGLQFLIQYYNGEERAKGNILERFSAQQFPDLHSELNLSSLELGDSALYFCASSVEPSSGNTIYFGEGSWLTVV.